This paragraph covers one TCR beta chain sequence. The antigen is not known. Time point given: after dendritic cell vaccination, including at tumor progression/relapse. Only patients with spare fresh-frozen tumor and over two years of follow-up were included. V dropped 2 bases and J dropped 3 bases, with 8 bases sitting between them. CDR1 and CDR2 (germline): MNHEY, SMNVEV (reference sequence). The CDR3 loop spans 15 amino acids. Only in-frame clones appear in the TCRdb table, and some are missing; sequencing was by immunoSEQ multiplex PCR. This sample has roughly 85,000 clones; around 84% occur once, and the top ten carry 8.5%. These data belong to a study of glioma-infiltrating T cells after dendritic cell vaccination. Turning to the study itself: Patients received autologous tumor lysate-pulsed dendritic cell vaccination between about 2003 and 2013.

Study-level results: Few patients contributed both blood and tumor specimens.

Source: blood, taken after dendritic cell vaccination. The V gene is TRBV27, the J gene TRBJ1-6; D gene uncertain. This sequence was found in a human donor with glioblastoma. The DNA of the CDR3 is TGTGCCAGCAGTTTAGGAGAGAGCTATAATTCACCCCTCCACTTT. This sequence encodes CASSLGESYNSPLHF.